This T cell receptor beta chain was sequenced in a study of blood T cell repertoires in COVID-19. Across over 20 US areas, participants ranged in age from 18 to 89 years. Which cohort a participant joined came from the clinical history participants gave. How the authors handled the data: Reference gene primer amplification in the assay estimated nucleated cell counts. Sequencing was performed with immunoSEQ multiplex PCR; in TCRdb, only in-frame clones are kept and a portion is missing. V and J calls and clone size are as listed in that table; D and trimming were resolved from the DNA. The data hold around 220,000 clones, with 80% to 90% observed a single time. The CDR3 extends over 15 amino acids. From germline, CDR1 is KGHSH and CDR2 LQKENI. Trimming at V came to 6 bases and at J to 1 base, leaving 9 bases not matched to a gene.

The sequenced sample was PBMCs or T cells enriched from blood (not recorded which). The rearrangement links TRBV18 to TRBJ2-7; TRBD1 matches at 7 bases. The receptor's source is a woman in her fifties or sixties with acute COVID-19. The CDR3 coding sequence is TGTGCCAGCTCGGCCGGGACAGATTTTTCCTACGAGCAGTACTTC. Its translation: CASSAGTDFSYEQYF.